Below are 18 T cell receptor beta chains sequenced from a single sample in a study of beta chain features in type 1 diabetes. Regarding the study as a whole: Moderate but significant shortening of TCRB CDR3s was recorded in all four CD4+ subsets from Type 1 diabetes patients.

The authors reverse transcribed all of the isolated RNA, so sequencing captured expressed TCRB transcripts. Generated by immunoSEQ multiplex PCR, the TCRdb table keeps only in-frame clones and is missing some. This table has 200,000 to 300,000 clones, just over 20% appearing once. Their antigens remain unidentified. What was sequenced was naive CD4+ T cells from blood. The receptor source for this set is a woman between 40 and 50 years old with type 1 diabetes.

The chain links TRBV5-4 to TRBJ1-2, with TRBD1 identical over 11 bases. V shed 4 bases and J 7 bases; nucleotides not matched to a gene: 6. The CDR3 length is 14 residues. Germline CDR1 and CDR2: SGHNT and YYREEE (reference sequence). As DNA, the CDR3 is TGTGCCAGCAGCATCGGACAGGGGGCGGGTGGCTACACCTTC. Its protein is CASSIGQGAGGYTF.

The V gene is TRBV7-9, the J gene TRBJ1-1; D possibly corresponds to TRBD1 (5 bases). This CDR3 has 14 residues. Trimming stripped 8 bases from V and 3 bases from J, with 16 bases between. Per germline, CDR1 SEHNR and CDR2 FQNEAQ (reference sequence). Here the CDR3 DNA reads TGTGCCAGCCTGCTGAGAGCGGGGGACACTGAAGCTTTCTTT. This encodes CASLLRAGDTEAFF.

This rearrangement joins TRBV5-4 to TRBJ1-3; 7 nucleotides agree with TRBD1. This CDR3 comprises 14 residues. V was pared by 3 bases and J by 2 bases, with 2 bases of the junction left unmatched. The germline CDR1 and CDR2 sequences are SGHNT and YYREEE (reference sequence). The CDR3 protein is CASSSTGTGNTIYF. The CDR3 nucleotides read TGTGCCAGCAGCTCGACAGGGACTGGAAACACCATATATTTT. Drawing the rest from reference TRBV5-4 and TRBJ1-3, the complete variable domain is ETGVTQSPTHLIKTRGQQVTLRCSSQSGHNTVSWYQQALGQGPQFIFQYYREEENGRGNFPPRFSGLQFPNYSSELNVNALELDDSALYLCASSSTGTGNTIYFGEGSWLTVV.

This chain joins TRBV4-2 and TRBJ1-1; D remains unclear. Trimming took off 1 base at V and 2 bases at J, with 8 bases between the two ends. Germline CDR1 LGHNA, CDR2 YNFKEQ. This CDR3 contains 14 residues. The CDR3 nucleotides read TGTGCCAGCAGCCAAGTGAGCCCAAACACTGAAGCTTTCTTT. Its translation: CASSQVSPNTEAFF.

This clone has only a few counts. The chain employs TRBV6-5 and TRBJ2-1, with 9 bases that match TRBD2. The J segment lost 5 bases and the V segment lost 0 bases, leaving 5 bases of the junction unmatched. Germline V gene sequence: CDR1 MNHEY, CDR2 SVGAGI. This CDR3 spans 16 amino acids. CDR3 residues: CASSYSSGSGNNEQFF. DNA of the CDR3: TGTGCCAGCAGTTACTCTAGCGGGAGTGGCAACAATGAGCAGTTCTTC.

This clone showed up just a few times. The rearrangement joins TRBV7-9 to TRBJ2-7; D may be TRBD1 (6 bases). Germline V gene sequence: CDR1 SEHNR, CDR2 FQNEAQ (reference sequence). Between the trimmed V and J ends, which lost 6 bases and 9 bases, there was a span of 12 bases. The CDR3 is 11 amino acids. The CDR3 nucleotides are TGTGCCAGCAGTAATACAGGGACGCAGTACTTC. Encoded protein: CASSNTGTQYF.

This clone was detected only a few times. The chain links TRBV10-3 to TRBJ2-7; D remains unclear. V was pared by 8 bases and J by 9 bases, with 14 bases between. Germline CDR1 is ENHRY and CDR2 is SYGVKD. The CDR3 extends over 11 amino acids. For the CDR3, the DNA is TGTGCCATCGGTTATCAATCGGGGCAGTACTTC. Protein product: CAIGYQSGQYF.

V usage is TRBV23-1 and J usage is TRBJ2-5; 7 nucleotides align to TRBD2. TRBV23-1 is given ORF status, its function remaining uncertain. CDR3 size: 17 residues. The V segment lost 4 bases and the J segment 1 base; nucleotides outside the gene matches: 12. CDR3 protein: CASSLANEGRAQETQYF. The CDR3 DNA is TGCGCCAGCAGTCTCGCGAACGAGGGGAGGGCCCAAGAGACCCAGTACTTC.

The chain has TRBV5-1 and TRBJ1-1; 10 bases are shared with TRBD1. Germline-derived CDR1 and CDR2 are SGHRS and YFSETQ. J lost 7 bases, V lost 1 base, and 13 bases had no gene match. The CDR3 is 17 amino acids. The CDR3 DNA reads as TGCGCCAGCAGCTTGCGGGGGATACGACAGGGGGCCTTTGAAGCTTTCTTT. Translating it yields CASSLRGIRQGAFEAFF.

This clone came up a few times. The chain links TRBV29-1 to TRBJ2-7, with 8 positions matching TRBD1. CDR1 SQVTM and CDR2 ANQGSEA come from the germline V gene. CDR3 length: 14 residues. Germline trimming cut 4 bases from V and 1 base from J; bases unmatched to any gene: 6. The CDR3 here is CSVGDRHNSYEQYF. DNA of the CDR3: TGCAGCGTTGGGGACAGGCACAATTCCTACGAGCAGTACTTC.

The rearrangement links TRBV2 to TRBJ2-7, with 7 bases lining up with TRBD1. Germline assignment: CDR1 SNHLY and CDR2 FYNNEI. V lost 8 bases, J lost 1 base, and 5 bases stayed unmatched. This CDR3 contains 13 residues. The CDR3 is CASGTERSYEQYF. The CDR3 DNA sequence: TGTGCCAGCGGGACAGAAAGATCCTACGAGCAGTACTTC.

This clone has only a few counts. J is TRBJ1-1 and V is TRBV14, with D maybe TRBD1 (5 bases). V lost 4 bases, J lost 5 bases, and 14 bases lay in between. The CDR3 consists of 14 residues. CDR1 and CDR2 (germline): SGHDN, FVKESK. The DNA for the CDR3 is TGTGCCAGCAGCCCTTTCCCAGGGAATACTGAAGCTTTCTTT. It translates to CASSPFPGNTEAFF.

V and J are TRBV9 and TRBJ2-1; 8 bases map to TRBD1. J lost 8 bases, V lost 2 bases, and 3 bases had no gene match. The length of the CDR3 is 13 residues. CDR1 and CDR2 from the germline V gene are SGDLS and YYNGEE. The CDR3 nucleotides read TGTGCCAGCAGCGTGGGACAGGCGTATGAGCAGTTCTTC. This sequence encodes CASSVGQAYEQFF.

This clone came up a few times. CDR3 region: CASSPYRASYEQYF. CDR3 DNA sequence: TGTGCCAGCTCACCCTACAGGGCCTCCTACGAGCAGTACTTC. The chain couples TRBV18 to TRBJ2-7; maybe TRBD1 (6 bases). Germline V lookup: CDR1 KGHSH, CDR2 LQKENI. The V end was cut by 3 bases, the J end by 0 bases, with 9 bases between. There are 14 residues in the CDR3. Together with reference TRBV18 and TRBJ2-7, the CDR3 gives the full variable domain: NAGVMQNPRHLVRRRGQEARLRCSPMKGHSHVYWYRQLPEEGLKFMVYLQKENIIDESGMPKERFSAEFPKEGPSILRIQQVVRGDSAAYFCASSPYRASYEQYFGPGTRLTVT.

The CDR3 DNA follows: TGCGCCAGCAGCTTAGGGGTGTCTGGGGCCAACGTCCTGACTTTC. The encoded protein is CASSLGVSGANVLTF. The chain carries TRBV5-1 and TRBJ2-6, with a weak D call TRBD1 (5 bases). V was trimmed by 2 bases and J by 1 base, leaving 7 bases between them. The CDR3 contains 15 residues. The V gene's germline CDR1 is SGHRS and CDR2 YFSETQ.

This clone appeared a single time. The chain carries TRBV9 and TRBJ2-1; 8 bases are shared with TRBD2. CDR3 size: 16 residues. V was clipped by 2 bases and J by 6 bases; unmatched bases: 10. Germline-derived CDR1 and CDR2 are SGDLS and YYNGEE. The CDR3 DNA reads TGTGCCAGCAGCGTGGCGGGAGGTAGCATCCCCAATGAGCAGTTCTTC. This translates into CASSVAGGSIPNEQFF.

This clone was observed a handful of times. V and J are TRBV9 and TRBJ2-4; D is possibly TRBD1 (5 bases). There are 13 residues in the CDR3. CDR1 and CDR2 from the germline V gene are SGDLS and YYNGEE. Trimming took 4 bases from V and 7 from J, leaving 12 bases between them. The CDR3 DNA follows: TGTGCCAGCAGCATGCAGGGTGATAACATTCAGTACTTC. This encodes CASSMQGDNIQYF.

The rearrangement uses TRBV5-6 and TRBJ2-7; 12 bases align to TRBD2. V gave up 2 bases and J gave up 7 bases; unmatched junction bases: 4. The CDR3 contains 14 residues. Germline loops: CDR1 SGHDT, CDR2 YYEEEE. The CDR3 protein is CASSFVGTSGEQYF. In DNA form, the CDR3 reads TGTGCCAGCAGCTTCGTTGGGACTAGCGGGGAGCAGTACTTC.